The 2 T cell receptor beta chains in this list originate from one sample, sequenced in a study of shared clonotypes between healthy human individuals. The protocol was immunoSEQ multiplex PCR, while the TCRdb copy is restricted to in-frame clones and leaves out a portion. This sample has about 450,000 clones; 70% to 80% occur once, and the top ten carry less than 15%. Sequenced material: PBMCs. The receptors here all came from a woman between 40 and 55 years old in good health. Some clones in this sample may be carry-over from other donors' samples.

The chain joins TRBV9 to TRBJ2-1, with TRBD2 matching 9 bases. CDR1 and CDR2 from the germline V gene are SGDLS and YYNGEE. This CDR3 has 14 residues. V lost 0 bases to trimming and J lost 9 bases; unmatched junction nucleotides: 4. The CDR3 protein is CASSVVAGVSEQFF. The CDR3 DNA is TGTGCCAGCAGCGTAGTAGCGGGAGTTAGTGAGCAGTTCTTC. Complete variable domain (other parts from reference TRBV9 and TRBJ2-1): DSGVTQTPKHLITATGQRVTLRCSPRSGDLSVYWYQQSLDQGLQFLIQYYNGEERAKGNILERFSAQQFPDLHSELNLSSLELGDSALYFCASSVVAGVSEQFFGPGTRLTVL.

This clone was counted at least ten times. This sequence joins TRBV11-2 and TRBJ2-3; D is ambiguous. Germline V gene lookup returns CDR1 SGHAT and CDR2 FQNNGV. The CDR3 is 13 amino acids. V lost 0 bases and J lost 4, with 5 bases in between. CDR3 DNA: TGTGCCAGCAGCTTAGATAGGGCAGATACGCAGTATTTT. Residues: CASSLDRADTQYF.